The 3 T cell receptor beta chains reported below all come from one sample, sequenced in a study of T-cell memory formation after mild COVID-19. MiXCR, applied by TCRdb to the 5' RACE reads, yields one record per CDR3 protein. Here the sample spans 250,000 to 350,000 distinct CDR3 sequences, 15% to 20% being singletons. Sequencing was performed on PBMCs or a T cell subset sorted from them (not recorded which). The receptors were sampled from a man between 18 and 35 years old who had mild COVID-19 (a few samples of this study predate the infection). Cell type and time point are not known.

This clonotype was detected a few times. V and J are TRBV20-1 and TRBJ2-2, with 8 bases fitting TRBD2. V gave up 7 bases and J gave up 2 bases; unmatched junction bases: 6. Per germline, CDR1 DFQATT and CDR2 SNEGSKA (reference sequence). This CDR3 comprises 14 residues. DNA of the CDR3: TGCAGTGGGGTAGCGGGGACCAACACCGGGGAGCTGTTTTTT. Its protein product is CSGVAGTNTGELFF.

The V gene is TRBV4-2, the J gene TRBJ1-6, with 11 positions matching TRBD1. The CDR3 extends over 18 amino acids. Germline CDR1 LGHNA, CDR2 YNFKEQ. Germline trimming cut 0 bases from V and 10 bases from J; bases unmatched to any gene: 11. The CDR3 region has the DNA TGTGCCAGCAGCCAAGATTGGGGACAGGGGGGAACCCAATCACCCCTCCACTTT. Protein: CASSQDWGQGGTQSPLHF.

The genes are TRBV5-5 and TRBJ1-6; no definite D call. Trimming removed 6 bases at V and 3 bases at J, with 4 bases between. The germline gives CDR1 SGHKS, CDR2 YYEKEE (reference sequence). This CDR3 contains 12 residues. CDR3 in DNA: TGTGCCAGCACCAACTATAATTCACCCCTCCACTTT. Protein sequence: CASTNYNSPLHF.